This T cell receptor (beta chain) was retrieved from a study of control samples from healthy donors and cancer patients. The data were produced by immunoSEQ multiplex PCR, yet TCRdb's version contains in-frame clones alone and is incomplete. The sample includes about 50,000 clones, 85% to 90% of them seen just once. CDR3 length: 14 residues. V lost 2 bases and J 7 bases, leaving 9 bases between the germline ends. Germline V lookup: CDR1 SNHLY, CDR2 FYNNEI. The chain links TRBV2 to TRBJ1-6; possibly TRBD1 for D (5 bases). The sequence was obtained from a man aged 50-59 years with head and neck cancer. Sequenced material: PBMCs. In DNA, the CDR3 is TGTGCCAGCAGTGAACAGGGTAAAAATTCACCCCTCCACTTT. Protein sequence: CASSEQGKNSPLHF.